The 8 T cell receptor beta chains reported below all come from one sample, sequenced in a study of cytomegalovirus exposure and HLA in healthy donors. 13 Jbeta primers and 60 Vbeta primers were used for the PCR. The assay was immunoSEQ multiplex PCR, and TCRdb's table has in-frame clones only and misses some. The sample yields about 300,000 clones, 86% seen once. Specimen: PBMCs. The receptors come from a man aged 35 to 55 in good health and CMV-seropositive.

J is TRBJ1-5 and V is TRBV7-8; weak D call: TRBD1 (5 bases). This CDR3 region has 17 residues. V shed 5 bases and J shed 4 bases, with 21 bases lying between them. The germline CDR1 and CDR2 sequences are SGHVS and FQNEAQ. CDR3 nucleotides: TGTGCCAGCAGCGCCGTCCCGGGCCAAGGGGCAAATCAGCCCCAGCATTTT. This translates into CASSAVPGQGANQPQHF.

This sequence joins TRBV6-5 and TRBJ2-7, with D tentatively TRBD1 (5 bases). This CDR3 contains 14 residues. Trimming stripped 4 bases from V and 2 bases from J, with 12 bases between. Germline-derived CDR1 and CDR2 are MNHEY and SVGAGI. CDR3 loop: CASSSTVKPYEQYF. DNA for the CDR3: TGTGCCAGCAGTTCGACAGTAAAACCCTACGAGCAGTACTTC.

V and J are TRBV27 and TRBJ1-1; 11 bases are shared with TRBD1. The V gene's germline CDR1 is MNHEY and CDR2 SMNVEV (reference sequence). This CDR3 has 17 residues. The trim removed 4 bases at V and 2 bases at J, leaving 9 bases unmatched. CDR3 sequence reads: CASSSGQGAVRNTEAFF. The CDR3 DNA sequence: TGTGCCAGCAGTTCCGGACAGGGGGCCGTAAGAAACACTGAAGCTTTCTTT.

The J gene is TRBJ1-6, the V gene TRBV27, with no clear D. Trimming removed 7 bases at V and 10 bases at J, with 8 bases between. The length of the CDR3 is 11 residues. Germline loops: CDR1 MNHEY, CDR2 SMNVEV (reference sequence). The CDR3 nucleotides read TGTGCCAGCAATACGCGATCACCCCTCCACTTT. Its translation: CASNTRSPLHF.

The chain has TRBV14 and TRBJ2-7, with D maybe TRBD2 (6 bases). V lost 2 bases and J 4 bases, leaving 15 bases between the germline ends. Germline V gene data show CDR1 as SGHDN and CDR2 as FVKESK. This CDR3 has 15 residues. In nucleotides, the CDR3 is TGTGCCAGCAGCCAACAGGCGGGGATTATGTACGAGCAGTACTTC. The encoded protein is CASSQQAGIMYEQYF.

V is TRBV5-4 and J is TRBJ2-5; 7 nucleotides align to TRBD2. From germline, CDR1 is SGHNT and CDR2 YYREEE (reference sequence). Losses at the gene ends were 1 base for V and 3 bases for J; bases not matched to a gene: 0. This CDR3 comprises 13 residues. The DNA for the CDR3 is TGTGCCAGCAGCTTGCGGGGGGAAGAGACCCAGTACTTC. As protein: CASSLRGEETQYF.

The chain links TRBV11-2 to TRBJ2-1, with a possible D match to TRBD1 (5 bases). Trimming pared 5 bases from V and 5 bases from J, leaving 10 bases between. Germline V gives CDR1 SGHAT, CDR2 FQNNGV. The CDR3 consists of 13 residues. CDR3 in DNA: TGTGCCAGCAGCGAGGACACGGACAATGAGCAGTTCTTC. Translated: CASSEDTDNEQFF.

The J gene is TRBJ2-7, the V gene TRBV6-1; TRBD2 might be the D (6 bases). Germline V gene lookup returns CDR1 MNHNS and CDR2 SASEGT. V lost 6 bases and J 2 bases, leaving 14 bases between the germline ends. CDR3 size: 14 residues. CDR3 in amino acids: CASRGDWPPYEQYF. CDR3 DNA: TGTGCCAGCAGGGGGGACTGGCCCCCCTACGAGCAGTACTTC.